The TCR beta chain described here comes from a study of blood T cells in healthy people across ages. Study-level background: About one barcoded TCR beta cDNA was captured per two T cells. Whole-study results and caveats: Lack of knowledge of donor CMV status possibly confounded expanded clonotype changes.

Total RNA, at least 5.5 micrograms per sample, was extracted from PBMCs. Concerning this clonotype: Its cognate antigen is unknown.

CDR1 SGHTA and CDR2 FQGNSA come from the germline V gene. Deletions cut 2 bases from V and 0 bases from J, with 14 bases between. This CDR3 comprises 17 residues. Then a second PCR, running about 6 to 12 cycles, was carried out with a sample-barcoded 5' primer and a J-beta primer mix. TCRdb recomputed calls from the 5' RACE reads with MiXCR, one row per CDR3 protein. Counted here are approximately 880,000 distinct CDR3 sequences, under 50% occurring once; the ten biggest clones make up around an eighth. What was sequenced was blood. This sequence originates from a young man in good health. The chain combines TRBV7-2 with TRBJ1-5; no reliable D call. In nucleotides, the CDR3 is TGTGCCAGCAGCTTATCAACGAGGGAGTATAGCAATCAGCCCCAGCATTTT. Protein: CASSLSTREYSNQPQHF.